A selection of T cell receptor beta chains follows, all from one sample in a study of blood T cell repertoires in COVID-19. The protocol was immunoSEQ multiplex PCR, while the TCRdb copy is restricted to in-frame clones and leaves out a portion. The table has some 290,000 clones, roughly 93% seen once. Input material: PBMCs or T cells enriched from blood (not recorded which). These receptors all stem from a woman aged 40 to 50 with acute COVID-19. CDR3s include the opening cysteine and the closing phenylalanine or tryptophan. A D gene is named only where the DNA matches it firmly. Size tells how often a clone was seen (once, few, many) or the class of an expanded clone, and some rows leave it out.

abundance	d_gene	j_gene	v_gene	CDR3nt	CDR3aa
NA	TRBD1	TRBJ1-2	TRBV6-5	TGTGCCAGCAGTTACAGAGACAGGGGATATGGCTACACCTTC	CASSYRDRGYGYTF
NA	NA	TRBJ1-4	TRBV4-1	TGCGCCAGCAGCCGAACAGTTGGTAATGAAAAACTGTTTTTT	CASSRTVGNEKLFF
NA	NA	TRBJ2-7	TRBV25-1	TGTGCCAGCAGTGCCACAGGTTCCTACGAGCAGTACTTC	CASSATGSYEQYF
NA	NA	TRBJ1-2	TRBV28	TGTGCCAGCAGTTTCTTTACAGGGAGCGTGAGTGGCTACACCTTC	CASSFFTGSVSGYTF
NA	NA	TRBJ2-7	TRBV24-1	TGTGCCACCCAGCCGCAAAGGAGGAGGCACTACTCCTACGAGCAGTACTTC	CATQPQRRRHYSYEQYF
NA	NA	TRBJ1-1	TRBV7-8	TGTGCCAGCAGCTACAGGGTCAACACTGAAGCTTTCTTT	CASSYRVNTEAFF
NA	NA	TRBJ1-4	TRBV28	TGTGCCAGCAGTTCCGGTAATGAAAAACTGTTTTTT	CASSSGNEKLFF
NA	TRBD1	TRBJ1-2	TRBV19	TGTGCCAGTAGTATAACGCGGACAGGGGTCGATGGCTACACCTTC	CASSITRTGVDGYTF
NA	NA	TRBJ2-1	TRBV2	TGTGCCAGCAGTGATCAGGGGTTCTACAATGAGCAGTTCTTC	CASSDQGFYNEQFF
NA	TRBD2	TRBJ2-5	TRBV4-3	TGCGCCAGCAGCCAAGACTCAGGACTAGCGGGAGAGACCCAGTACTTC	CASSQDSGLAGETQYF
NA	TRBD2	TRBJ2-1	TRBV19	TGTGCCAGTAGTTTCCAACCCTCTTCTAGCGGGGAGTTCTTC	CASSFQPSSSGEFF
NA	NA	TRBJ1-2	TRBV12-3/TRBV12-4	TGTGCCAGCAGTCCCGGGACATCTAATGGCTACACCTTC	CASSPGTSNGYTF
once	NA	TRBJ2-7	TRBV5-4	TGTGCCAGCAGCTTGGATCTGTGGGGAGGTGGAAACGAGCAGTACTTC	CASSLDLWGGGNEQYF
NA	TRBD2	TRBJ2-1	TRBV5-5	TGTGCCAGCAGCTTGTATACTAGCGGGAGTACCCACAATGAGCAGTTCTTC	CASSLYTSGSTHNEQFF
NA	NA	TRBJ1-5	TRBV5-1	TGCGCCAGCAGCTTGGAGTCGGGGGGTGGCCAGCCCCAGCATTTT	CASSLESGGGQPQHF
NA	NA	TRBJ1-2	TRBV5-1	TGCGCCAGCAGCTTAACAGGGACGGACGGCTACACCTTC	CASSLTGTDGYTF
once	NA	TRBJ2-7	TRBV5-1	TGCGCCAGCAGCTTGGGTACAGGCGCCTACGAGCAGTACTTC	CASSLGTGAYEQYF
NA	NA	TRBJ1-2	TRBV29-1	TGCAGCGCTGACGACACCGCTAACTATGGCTACACCTTC	CSADDTANYGYTF
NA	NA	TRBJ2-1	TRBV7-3	TGTGCCAGCAGCTCGGGACTTTCAACCTACAATGAGCAGTTCTTC	CASSSGLSTYNEQFF
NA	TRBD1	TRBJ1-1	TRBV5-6	TGTGCCAGCAGCTCATTCGACAGGGTGAACACTGAAGCTTTCTTT	CASSSFDRVNTEAFF
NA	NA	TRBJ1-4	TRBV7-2	TGTGCCAGCAGCCCGGACAGAACTAATGAAAAACTGTTTTTT	CASSPDRTNEKLFF
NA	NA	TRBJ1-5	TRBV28	TGTGCCAGCGTCAGACAATATAGCAATCAGCCCCAGCATTTT	CASVRQYSNQPQHF
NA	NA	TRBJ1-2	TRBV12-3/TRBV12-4	TGTGCCAGCAGTTTGGCAGGGAACTATGGCTACACCTTC	CASSLAGNYGYTF
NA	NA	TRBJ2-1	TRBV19	TGTGCCAGTAGTAAAGGGTCCTATCAACGGGGGAATGAGCAGTTCTTC	CASSKGSYQRGNEQFF
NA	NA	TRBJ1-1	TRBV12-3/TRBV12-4	TGTGCCAGCGTCAGGTACACTGAAGCTTTCTTT	CASVRYTEAFF
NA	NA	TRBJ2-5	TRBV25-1	TGTGCCAGCAGTGAAGGAGGTACCGTGGTGATGGAGACCCAGTACTTC	CASSEGGTVVMETQYF
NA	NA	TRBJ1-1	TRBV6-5	TGTGCCAGCATTCATGGGACTTTGAACACTGAAGCTTTCTTT	CASIHGTLNTEAFF
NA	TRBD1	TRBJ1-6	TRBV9	TGTGCCAGCAGCGTGGGGACAGTTAATTCACCCCTCCACTTT	CASSVGTVNSPLHF
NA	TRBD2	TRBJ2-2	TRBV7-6	TGTGCCAGCAGCTTTACTAGCGGGGGGGGCACCGGGGAGCTGTTTTTT	CASSFTSGGGTGELFF
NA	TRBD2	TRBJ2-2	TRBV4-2	TGTGCCAGCAGCCAAGAGGTCTGGGCGGGGGGGCAGGCCGGGGAGCTGTTTTTT	CASSQEVWAGGQAGELFF
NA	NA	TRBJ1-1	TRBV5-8	TGTGCCAGCAGCTCCCCTTACCCTCGGACACTGCCTTGGGGCACTGAAGCTTTCTTT	CASSSPYPRTLPWGTEAFF
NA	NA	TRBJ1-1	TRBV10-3	TGTGCCATCAGTGATGTAAAGGGGCAACTAAACACTGAAGCTTTCTTT	CAISDVKGQLNTEAFF
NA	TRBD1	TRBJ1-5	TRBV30	TGTGCCTGGAGTCGTGGACAGGGGAATCAGCCCCAGCATTTT	CAWSRGQGNQPQHF